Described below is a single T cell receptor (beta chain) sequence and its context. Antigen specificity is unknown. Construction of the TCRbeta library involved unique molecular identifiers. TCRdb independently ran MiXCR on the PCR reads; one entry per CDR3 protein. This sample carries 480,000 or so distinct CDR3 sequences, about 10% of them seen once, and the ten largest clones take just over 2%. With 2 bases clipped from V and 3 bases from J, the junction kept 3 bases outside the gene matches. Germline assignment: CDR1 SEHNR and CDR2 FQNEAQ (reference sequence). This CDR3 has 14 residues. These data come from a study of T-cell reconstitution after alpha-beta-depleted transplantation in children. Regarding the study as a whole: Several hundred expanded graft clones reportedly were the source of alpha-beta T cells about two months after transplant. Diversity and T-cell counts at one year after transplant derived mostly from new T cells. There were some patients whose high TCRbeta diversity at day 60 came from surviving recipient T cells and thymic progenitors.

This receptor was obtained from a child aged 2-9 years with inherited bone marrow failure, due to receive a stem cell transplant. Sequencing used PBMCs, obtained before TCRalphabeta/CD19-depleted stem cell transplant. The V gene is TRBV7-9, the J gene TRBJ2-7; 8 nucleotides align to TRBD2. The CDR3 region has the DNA TGTGCCAGCAGCTTATCGGGGGGGATCTACGAGCAGTACTTC. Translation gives CASSLSGGIYEQYF.